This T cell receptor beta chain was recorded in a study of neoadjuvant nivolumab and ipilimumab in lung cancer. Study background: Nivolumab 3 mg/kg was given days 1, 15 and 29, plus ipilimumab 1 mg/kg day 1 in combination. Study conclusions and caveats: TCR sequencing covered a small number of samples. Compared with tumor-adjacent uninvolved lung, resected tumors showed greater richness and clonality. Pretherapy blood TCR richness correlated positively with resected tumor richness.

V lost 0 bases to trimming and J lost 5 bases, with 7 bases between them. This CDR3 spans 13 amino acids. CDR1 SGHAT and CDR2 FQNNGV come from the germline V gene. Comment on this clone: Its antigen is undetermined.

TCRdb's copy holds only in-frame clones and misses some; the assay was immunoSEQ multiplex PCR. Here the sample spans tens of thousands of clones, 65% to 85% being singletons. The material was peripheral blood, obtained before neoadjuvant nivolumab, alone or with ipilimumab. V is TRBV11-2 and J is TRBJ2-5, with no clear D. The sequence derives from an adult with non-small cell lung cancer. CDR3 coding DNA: TGTGCCAGCAGCTTAGAAGGGCTGGAGACCCAGTACTTC. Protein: CASSLEGLETQYF.